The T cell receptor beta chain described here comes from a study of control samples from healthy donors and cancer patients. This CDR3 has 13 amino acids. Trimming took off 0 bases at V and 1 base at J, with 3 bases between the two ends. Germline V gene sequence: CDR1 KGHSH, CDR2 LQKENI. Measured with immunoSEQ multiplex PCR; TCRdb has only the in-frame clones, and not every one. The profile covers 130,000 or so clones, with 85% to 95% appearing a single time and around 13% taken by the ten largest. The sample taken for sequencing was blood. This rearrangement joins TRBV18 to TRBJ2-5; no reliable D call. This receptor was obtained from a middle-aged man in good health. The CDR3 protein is CASSPPSQETQYF. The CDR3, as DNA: TGTGCCAGCTCACCACCGTCCCAAGAGACCCAGTACTTC.